The clone carrying this T cell receptor (beta chain) has ten or more counts. TCRdb re-called the RACE reads with MiXCR, one entry per CDR3 protein. The table has about 380,000 distinct CDR3 sequences, 4.5% to 5.5% seen once. The germline V gene encodes CDR1 SGHVS and CDR2 FQNEAQ. With 5 bases removed from V and 1 base from J, the gap between germline ends came to 11 bases. This CDR3 has 14 residues. The record originates from a study of human T cells and chemical hapten exposure. As for time point: pre-sensitization, week 0. Sample treatment: therapeutic diphenylcyclopropenone sensitization with weekly scalp DPC. Each patch test followed a blood draw.

The receptor's source is a woman in her fifties or sixties with alopecia areata. Some clones in this sample may be carry-over from other donors' samples. This sequence joins TRBV7-8 and TRBJ1-2; D is undetermined. The source was whole blood, collected in connection with sensitization to the hapten diphenylcyclopropenone (DPC). CDR3 nucleotides: TGTGCCAGCAGCCTACAGACATTTAACTATGGCTACACCTTC. Translated, it gives CASSLQTFNYGYTF.